This T cell receptor (beta chain) was documented in a study of T cells after yellow fever vaccination. Conversion of TCR transcripts into cDNA relied on 5'RACE template switching, which added a universal primer site and UMIs. TCRdb re-analysed the 5' RACE reads in MiXCR, keeping a single row per CDR3 protein. Altogether fewer than 100,000 distinct CDR3 sequences are present, about 6% being singletons, with the ten largest covering more than 40%. Trimming stripped 4 bases from V and 4 bases from J, with 11 bases between. The germline V gene encodes CDR1 SQVTM and CDR2 ANQGSEA. The CDR3 has 13 residues. Points on this clonotype: Its antigen is not identified.

The study, taken as a whole, reports: Reappearing after the booster were most of the clones from primary vaccination (around 96% CD4, around 90% CD8). Highly abundant clonotypes carried over from the bulk population could end up in FACS-sorted repertoires as contaminants.

The chain uses TRBV29-1 and TRBJ2-1; a weak D match, TRBD1 (6 bases). This specimen consisted of CD8+ T cells sorted from PBMCs, obtained 10 days after the yellow fever booster vaccination. This TCR was sampled from a man younger than 30 who received the YFV17D yellow fever vaccine. CDR3 sequence reads: CSVGRQAYNEQFF. CDR3 in DNA: TGCAGCGTTGGTCGACAGGCTTACAATGAGCAGTTCTTC.